The rows below give T cell receptor beta chains drawn from one sample of a study of blood T cell repertoires in COVID-19. Data came from immunoSEQ multiplex PCR; TCRdb stores just in-frame clones and leaves some out. The data show some 150,000 clones, around 81% seen once. Specimen: peripheral blood. These receptors were collected from a human donor with acute or convalescent COVID-19. The donor label of this sample is uncertain. The CDR3 runs from the conserved cysteine through the conserved F or W. A D gene is named only where the DNA matches it firmly. The size of a clone is reported for some rows only, either as once, few or many, or as a class for expanded clones.

v_gene	d_gene	j_gene	abundance	CDR3nt	CDR3aa
TRBV3-1/TRBV3-2	.	TRBJ1-5	.	TGTGCCAGCAGCGAGCCGCTCCTACAGGGTCGGCAGCCCCAGCATTTT	CASSEPLLQGRQPQHF
TRBV30	.	TRBJ1-6	few	TGTGCCTGGAGTGTAATCAGATTGGTCCCGTCATTAAATTCACCCCTCCACTTT	CAWSVIRLVPSLNSPLHF
TRBV2	TRBD1	TRBJ2-3	.	TGTGCCAGCAGCCGGGACAGGGGGGTCACAGATACGCAGTATTTT	CASSRDRGVTDTQYF
TRBV18	.	TRBJ1-3	.	TGTGCCAGCTCACCAGAGACTGCGCCCTCTGGAAACACCATATATTTT	CASSPETAPSGNTIYF
TRBV3-1/TRBV3-2	TRBD2	TRBJ2-1	.	TGTGCCAGCAGTCCTGGCAGCGGGGCCTACAATGAGCAGTTCTTC	CASSPGSGAYNEQFF
TRBV28	TRBD1	TRBJ1-2	once	TGTGCCAGCAGGCCCGGGACAGGGGCCAACTATGGCTACACCTTC	CASRPGTGANYGYTF
TRBV19	TRBD1	TRBJ1-2	once	TGTGCCAGTATGCAGGGGGCGAGGGGCTATGGCTACACCTTC	CASMQGARGYGYTF
TRBV28	.	TRBJ2-7	.	TGTGCCAGCAGCCTCCGGCTAGTAGAGCAGTACTTC	CASSLRLVEQYF
TRBV25-1	.	TRBJ2-2	.	TGTGCCAGCAGTTCCAGGCGGGACACCGGGGAGCTGTTTTTT	CASSSRRDTGELFF
TRBV7-9	.	TRBJ1-1	.	TGTGCCAGCAGCCCCTCGGCGGCGAACACTGAAGCTTTCTTT	CASSPSAANTEAFF
TRBV19	.	TRBJ2-2	few	TGTGCCAGTCTCCCGGCTGGAGAGAAGCCCGGGGAGCTGTTTTTT	CASLPAGEKPGELFF
TRBV6-6	TRBD2	TRBJ2-3	.	TGTGCCAGCAGCGGAACTAGCGGGGGTCTGGGGACGCAGTATTTT	CASSGTSGGLGTQYF
TRBV25-1	.	TRBJ1-1	once	TGTGCCAGCAGTGAAGGGAGAAGACCTGAAGCTTTCTTT	CASSEGRRPEAFF
TRBV29-1	.	TRBJ2-2	.	TGCAGCGTTGATGAGGATTTCACCGGGGAGCTGTTTTTT	CSVDEDFTGELFF
TRBV19	.	TRBJ1-4	.	TGTGCCAGTAGTATCCCCCCGACGGGTAATGAAAAACTGTTTTTT	CASSIPPTGNEKLFF
TRBV3-1/TRBV3-2	.	TRBJ2-1	.	TGTGCCAGCAGCCAAGATCTTGTCCATGAGCAGTTCTTC	CASSQDLVHEQFF
TRBV5-1	TRBD1	TRBJ1-4	once	TGCGCCAGCAGCTTGGAGGGACAGGAACATGAAAAACTGTTTTTT	CASSLEGQEHEKLFF
TRBV2	.	TRBJ2-5	.	TGTGCCAGCAGGAGCGGACAAGAGACCCAGTACTTC	CASRSGQETQYF
TRBV2	.	TRBJ2-7	.	TGTGCCAGCAGGCTCAAGAGCCACGAGCAGTACTTC	CASRLKSHEQYF
TRBV11-2	.	TRBJ2-3	once	TGTGCCAGCAGCTTAGAGCGGGCGGGGACGCCGGCTACAGATACGCAGTATTTT	CASSLERAGTPATDTQYF
TRBV6-5	TRBD1	TRBJ1-3	few	TGTGCCAGCAGCTTCGACAGGGTGGCTGGAAACACCATATATTTT	CASSFDRVAGNTIYF
TRBV7-9	TRBD2	TRBJ2-1	.	TGTGCCAGCAGCTTAGTTGGGACTAGCGGGGGGGCCGAGCAGTTCTTC	CASSLVGTSGGAEQFF
TRBV6-5	TRBD1	TRBJ1-2	.	TGTGCCAGCAGTTACTCGGGGGGGGGCAGGGGGCATGGCTACACCTTC	CASSYSGGGRGHGYTF
TRBV5-4	TRBD2	TRBJ2-5	.	TGTGCCAGCAGCTTGGCCGGGACTAGCGGGGGGGAGACCCAGTACTTC	CASSLAGTSGGETQYF
TRBV5-5	.	TRBJ1-2	few	TGTGCCAGCAGCTTGTCAAGACACCTTAACTATGGCTACACCTTC	CASSLSRHLNYGYTF
TRBV6-2/TRBV6-3	.	TRBJ2-7	.	TGTGCCAGCAGCATAGCGGAATCCTACGAGCAGTACTTC	CASSIAESYEQYF
TRBV6-8	TRBD1	TRBJ2-7	.	TGTGCCAGCAGTTACTCGGGGACAGAACCCTACGAGCAGTACTTC	CASSYSGTEPYEQYF
TRBV5-1	TRBD2	TRBJ2-1	.	TGCGCCAGCAGCCCTGTAGCGGGGGGGCTCGATGAGCAGTTCTTC	CASSPVAGGLDEQFF
TRBV30	.	TRBJ2-5	.	TGTGCGTTGGGGGGGGGCGTTTCGGAGACCCAGTACTTC	CALGGGVSETQYF
TRBV3-1/TRBV3-2	TRBD2	TRBJ2-2	.	TGTGCCAGCAGCCAACCCCTAGCGGGAATCACCGGGGAGCTGTTTTTT	CASSQPLAGITGELFF
TRBV10-1	.	TRBJ1-1	.	TGCGCCAGCAGAAGGGAGACGAACACTGAAGCTTTCTTT	CASRRETNTEAFF
TRBV7-9	TRBD1	TRBJ2-2	.	TGTGCCAGCAGAAGACAGGGGTACTACACCGGGGAGCTGTTTTTT	CASRRQGYYTGELFF
TRBV15	.	TRBJ2-7	.	TGTGCCACCAGCAGAGTATTAATGGGAGGCGAGCAGTACTTC	CATSRVLMGGEQYF
TRBV4-1	.	TRBJ1-2	.	TGCGCCAGCAGCCAAGATCTGGACAGTAACTATGGCTACACCTTC	CASSQDLDSNYGYTF
TRBV12-1	.	TRBJ1-1	.	TGTGCCAGCAGCTTTCAGGGGCCGGAGTCTGAAGCTTTCTTT	CASSFQGPESEAFF
TRBV19	.	TRBJ1-3	.	TGTGCCAGTAGTCCACGGACACCTGCTTGGGGAAACACCATATATTTT	CASSPRTPAWGNTIYF
TRBV2	TRBD1	TRBJ1-1	once	TGTGCCAGCAGCCGGGACAGGGACACTGAAGCTTTCTTT	CASSRDRDTEAFF